Each of the 21 T cell receptor beta chains below was sequenced from the same sample in a study of T cell repertoires in cytomegalovirus infection. Each CDR3 protein is one row after TCRdb ran MiXCR on the reads. The sample gives 400,000 to 600,000 distinct CDR3 sequences, approximately 42% of which show up once; around 45% is in the top ten. No cognate antigen is known for these TCRs. Sequences were derived from cultured PBMCs, sampled from culture after CMV antigen stimulation. The origin of the receptors is a human donor in good health (CMV status not recorded). Some clones in this sample may be carry-over from other donors' samples.

This clonotype was counted between two and nine times. The rearrangement uses TRBV5-6 and TRBJ2-3; D not certain. CDR3 length: 15 amino acids. Germline V gene data show CDR1 as SGHDT and CDR2 as YYEEEE. V lost 6 bases and J 3 bases, leaving 17 bases between the germline ends. CDR3 sequence: CASILVGWETDTQYF. The CDR3 DNA follows: TGTGCCAGCATCCTAGTGGGATGGGAAACAGATACGCAGTATTTT. Filled out from reference TRBV5-6 and TRBJ2-3, the complete variable domain reads DAGVTQSPTHLIKTRGQQVTLRCSPKSGHDTVSWYQQALGQGPQFIFQYYEEEERQRGNFPDRFSGHQFPNYSSELNVNALLLGDSALYLCASILVGWETDTQYFGPGTRLTVL.

This clonotype showed up just a few times. V usage is TRBV7-8 and J usage is TRBJ2-7; tentatively, D is TRBD1 (6 bases). The CDR3 length is 15 residues. Trimming took off 5 bases at V and 1 base at J, with 15 bases between the two ends. Germline V gene data show CDR1 as SGHVS and CDR2 as FQNEAQ. The CDR3 sequence is CASSHSRDTSYEQYF. CDR3 bases: TGTGCCAGCAGCCATTCCCGGGACACTTCCTACGAGCAGTACTTC. The full variable domain, with the rest looked up from reference TRBV7-8 and TRBJ2-7, is GAGVSQSPRYKVAKRGQDVALRCDPISGHVSLFWYQQALGQGPEFLTYFQNEAQLDKSGLPSDRFFAERPEGSVSTLKIQRTQQEDSAVYLCASSHSRDTSYEQYFGPGTRLTVT.

V gene TRBV19 combines with J gene TRBJ1-1; no reliable D call. Germline values: CDR1 LNHDA, CDR2 SQIVND (reference sequence). Trimming removed 4 bases at V and 4 bases at J, with 7 bases between. This CDR3 is 12 amino acids long. This chain's CDR3 is CASSRHGTEAFF. CDR3 sequence (DNA): TGTGCCAGTAGTAGGCACGGCACTGAAGCTTTCTTT.

This clonotype was counted between two and nine times. V usage is TRBV3-1 and J usage is TRBJ2-1; D uncertain. The germline V gene encodes CDR1 LGHDT and CDR2 YNNKEL (reference sequence). The V end was cut by 1 base, the J end by 7 bases, with 14 bases between. The length of the CDR3 is 15 residues. In nucleotides, the CDR3 is TGTGCCAGCAGCCAAGTGGGGAATTCCGGGAATGAGCAGTTCTTC. Protein: CASSQVGNSGNEQFF.

V and J are TRBV5-1 and TRBJ2-1, with 7 bases matching TRBD2. Germline-derived CDR1 and CDR2 are SGHRS and YFSETQ. This CDR3 has 17 residues. Losses at the gene ends were 0 bases for V and 8 bases for J; bases not matched to a gene: 14. The DNA of the CDR3 is TGCGCCAGCAGCTTGGGCCGCAGGGAGGGGCGCACCTATGAGCAGTTCTTC. Amino acids: CASSLGRREGRTYEQFF.

This clonotype has just a few counts. The chain is built from TRBV6-5 and TRBJ1-4; D may be TRBD1 (5 bases). Per germline, CDR1 MNHEY and CDR2 SVGAGI. This CDR3 contains 15 residues. The germline V and J ends were trimmed by 5 bases and 5 bases, with 15 bases remaining between them. Here the CDR3 reads CASSLVWGRNEKLFF. CDR3 DNA: TGTGCCAGCAGTCTCGTTTGGGGACGAAATGAAAAACTGTTTTTT.

This clonotype has just a few counts. This rearrangement joins TRBV15 to TRBJ2-4, with 7 bases matching TRBD1. CDR1 and CDR2 from the germline V gene are LNHNV and YYDKDF (reference sequence). There are 15 residues in the CDR3. The V gene end was trimmed by 1 base and the J gene end by 3 bases; junction bases not matched to a gene: 3. The CDR3 nucleotides read TGTGCCACCAGCAGAGCCGGACAGGTCAAAAACATTCAGTACTTC. Protein: CATSRAGQVKNIQYF.

The J gene is TRBJ2-1, the V gene TRBV7-9; 11 bases align to TRBD1. CDR1 is SEHNR, CDR2 FQNEAQ, per germline (reference sequence). CDR3 length: 15 residues. V was pared by 2 bases and J by 10 bases, with 7 bases of the junction left unmatched. The CDR3 coding sequence is TGTGCCAGCAGCTTACCGGGACAGGGGGTGGGGGAGCAGTTCTTC. Protein sequence: CASSLPGQGVGEQFF.

The chain joins TRBV29-1 to TRBJ2-3; D is uncertain. The CDR3 extends over 14 amino acids. CDR1 is SQVTM, CDR2 ANQGSEA, per germline. Trimming took 3 bases from V and 3 from J, leaving 13 bases between them. Written as DNA, the CDR3 is TGCAGCGTTGAGGCAAACCCCGGAACAGATACGCAGTATTTT. Translation: CSVEANPGTDTQYF.

For the CDR3, the DNA is TGTGCCAGTGGTCTCAATCTTGCACCGGGGGAGACCCAGTACTTC. This sequence encodes CASGLNLAPGETQYF. V and J are TRBV19 and TRBJ2-5; tentatively, D is TRBD2 (5 bases). Germline CDR1 and CDR2: LNHDA and SQIVND (reference sequence). The CDR3 consists of 15 residues. V lost 8 bases, J lost 5 bases, and 21 bases lay in between.

Only a few counts were recorded for this clonotype. The chain combines TRBV7-2 with TRBJ2-7, with no clear D. CDR3 size: 13 residues. CDR1 and CDR2 (germline): SGHTA, FQGNSA. V dropped 5 bases and J dropped 2 bases, with 10 bases sitting between them. The CDR3 sequence is CASSPQTPYEQYF. DNA of the CDR3: TGTGCCAGCAGCCCACAGACTCCCTACGAGCAGTACTTC.

V usage is TRBV6-6 and J usage is TRBJ2-1, with TRBD2 matching over 8 bases. The CDR3 covers 15 residues. V trimming: 1 base; J trimming: 7 bases; junction bases outside the gene matches: 6. Germline V gives CDR1 MNHNY, CDR2 SVGAGI (reference sequence). The CDR3 nucleotides read TGTGCCAGCAGTTACTTCGGGACTAGTCGGAATGAGCAGTTCTTC. This codes for CASSYFGTSRNEQFF.

This sequence joins TRBV6-1 and TRBJ1-5; 7 bases line up with TRBD1. Germline CDR1 MNHNS, CDR2 SASEGT. Trimming took 6 bases from V and 7 from J; bases not matched to a gene: 6. The CDR3 contains 13 residues. CDR3 coding DNA: TGTGCCAGCAGGGACAGGCGAGGGCAGCCCCAGCATTTT. Protein: CASRDRRGQPQHF.

The gene calls are TRBV7-6 and TRBJ2-1, with D maybe TRBD2 (6 bases). Trimming removed 4 bases from V and 14 bases from J, with 21 bases in between. Per germline, CDR1 SGHVS and CDR2 FNYEAQ. The CDR3 consists of 14 residues. DNA for the CDR3: TGTGCCAGCAGCTCGCACCGACTAGGCCCACGCAAGTTCTTC. This encodes CASSSHRLGPRKFF.

The chain couples TRBV5-1 to TRBJ1-5; a possible D gene is TRBD1 (5 bases). This CDR3 contains 15 residues. V lost 1 base and J lost 3, with 11 bases in between. The germline CDR1 and CDR2 sequences are SGHRS and YFSETQ. The CDR3, as DNA: TGCGCCAGCAGCTTGTCAGGGATGGCCAATCAGCCCCAGCATTTT. It yields the protein CASSLSGMANQPQHF. Full variable domain (remainder filled in from reference TRBV5-1 and TRBJ1-5): KAGVTQTPRYLIKTRGQQVTLSCSPISGHRSVSWYQQTPGQGLQFLFEYFSETQRNKGNFPGRFSGRQFSNSRSEMNVSTLELGDSALYLCASSLSGMANQPQHFGDGTRLSIL.

The V call is TRBV10-1, the J call TRBJ2-1; perhaps TRBD2 as D (6 bases). The CDR3 totals 18 residues. Trimming stripped 0 bases from V and 2 bases from J, with 17 bases between. From germline, CDR1 is WNHNN and CDR2 SYGVQD (reference sequence). The CDR3 DNA reads as TGCGCCAGCAGTGAGTCCCTAAGGGTAGCGGATACCTACAATGAGCAGTTCTTC. Amino acids: CASSESLRVADTYNEQFF.

The V call is TRBV6-5, the J call TRBJ1-4; weak D call: TRBD1 (5 bases). CDR3 size: 15 residues. V was pared by 3 bases and J by 7 bases, with 15 bases between. Germline V gives CDR1 MNHEY, CDR2 SVGAGI. In nucleotides, the CDR3 is TGTGCCAGCAGTTATTTCGCAGGGCGGGTTGAAAAACTGTTTTTT. Translating gives CASSYFAGRVEKLFF.

The chain has TRBV12-3 or TRBV12-4 and TRBJ1-2; D gene ambiguous. V was cut by 5 bases and J by 4 bases, with 23 bases left in between. CDR3 length: 17 amino acids. The CDR3 is CASSPTVRHLLLYGYTF. CDR3 in DNA: TGTGCCAGCAGTCCCACCGTACGGCATTTGTTGCTCTATGGCTACACCTTC.

This clonotype has ten or more counts. J is TRBJ2-3 and V is TRBV7-2, with D unresolved. The CDR3 length is 12 residues. Germline CDR1 and CDR2: SGHTA and FQGNSA. V shed 6 bases and J shed 4 bases, with 8 bases lying between them. Here the CDR3 reads CASRAAADTQYF. CDR3 sequence (DNA): TGTGCCAGCAGAGCAGCTGCAGATACGCAGTATTTT.

This chain joins TRBV12-3 or TRBV12-4 and TRBJ1-5; D perhaps matches TRBD1 (5 bases). This CDR3 comprises 14 residues. Trimming cost V 5 bases and J 5 bases, with 13 bases left between them. The CDR3, as DNA: TGTGCCAGCAGTACCGTGGGGGGGGATCAGCCCCAGCATTTT. As protein: CASSTVGGDQPQHF.

This sequence joins TRBV4-1 and TRBJ1-2; the D gene is possibly TRBD1 (5 bases). Trimming cost V 0 bases and J 5 bases, with 7 bases left between them. The CDR3 loop spans 13 amino acids. Per germline, CDR1 MGHRA and CDR2 YSYEKL. In DNA, the CDR3 is TGCGCCAGCAGCCAAGAGGGACTGTATGGCTACACCTTC. Protein product: CASSQEGLYGYTF.